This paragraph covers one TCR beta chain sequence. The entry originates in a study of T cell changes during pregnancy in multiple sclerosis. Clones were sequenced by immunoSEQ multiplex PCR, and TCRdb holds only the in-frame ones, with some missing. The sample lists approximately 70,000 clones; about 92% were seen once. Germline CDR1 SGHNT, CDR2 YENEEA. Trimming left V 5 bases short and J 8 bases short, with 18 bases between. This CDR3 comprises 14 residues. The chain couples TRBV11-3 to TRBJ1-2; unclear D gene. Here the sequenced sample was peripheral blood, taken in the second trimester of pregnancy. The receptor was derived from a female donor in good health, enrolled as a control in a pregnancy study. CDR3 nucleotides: TGTGCCAGCAGCCCTCGACCGTTCCCAGCGGGCTACACCTTC. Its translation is CASSPRPFPAGYTF.